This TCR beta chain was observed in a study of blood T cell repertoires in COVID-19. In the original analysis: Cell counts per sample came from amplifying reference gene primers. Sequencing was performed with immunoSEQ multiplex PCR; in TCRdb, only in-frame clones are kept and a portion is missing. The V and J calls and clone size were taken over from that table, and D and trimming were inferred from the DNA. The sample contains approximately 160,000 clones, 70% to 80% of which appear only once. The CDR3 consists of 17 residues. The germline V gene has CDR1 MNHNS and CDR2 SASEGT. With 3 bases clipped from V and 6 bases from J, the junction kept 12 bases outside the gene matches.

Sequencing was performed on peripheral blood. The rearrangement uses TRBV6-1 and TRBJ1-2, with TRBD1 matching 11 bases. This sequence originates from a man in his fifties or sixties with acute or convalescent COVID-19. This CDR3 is CASSDRDRGVLRHGYTF. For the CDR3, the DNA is TGTGCCAGCAGTGACCGGGACAGGGGGGTATTACGCCATGGCTACACCTTC.